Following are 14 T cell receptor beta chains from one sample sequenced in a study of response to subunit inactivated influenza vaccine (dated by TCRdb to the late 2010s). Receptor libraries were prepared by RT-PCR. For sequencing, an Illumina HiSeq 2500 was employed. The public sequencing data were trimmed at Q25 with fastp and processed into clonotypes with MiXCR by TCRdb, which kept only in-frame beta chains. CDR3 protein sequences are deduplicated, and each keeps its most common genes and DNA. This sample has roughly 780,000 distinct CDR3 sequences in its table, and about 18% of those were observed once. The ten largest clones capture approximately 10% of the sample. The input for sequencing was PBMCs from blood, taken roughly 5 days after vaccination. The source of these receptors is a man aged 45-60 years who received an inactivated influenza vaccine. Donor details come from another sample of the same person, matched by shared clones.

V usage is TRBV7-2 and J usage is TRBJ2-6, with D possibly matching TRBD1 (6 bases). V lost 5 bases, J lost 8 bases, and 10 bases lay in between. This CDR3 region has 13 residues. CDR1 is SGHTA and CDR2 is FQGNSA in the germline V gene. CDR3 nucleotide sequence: TGTGCCAGCAGCCCAGGGACATCCAACGTCCTGACTTTC. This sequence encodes CASSPGTSNVLTF.

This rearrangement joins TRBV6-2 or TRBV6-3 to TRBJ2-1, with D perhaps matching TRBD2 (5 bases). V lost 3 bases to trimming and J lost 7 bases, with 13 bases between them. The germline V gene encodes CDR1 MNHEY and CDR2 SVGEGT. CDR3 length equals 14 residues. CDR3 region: CASSYETILNEQFF. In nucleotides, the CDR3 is TGTGCCAGCAGTTATGAGACTATCCTAAATGAGCAGTTCTTC.

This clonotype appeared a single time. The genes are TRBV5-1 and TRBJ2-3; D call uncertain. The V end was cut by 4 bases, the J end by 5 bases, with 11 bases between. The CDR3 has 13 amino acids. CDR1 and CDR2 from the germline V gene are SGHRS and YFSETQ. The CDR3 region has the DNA TGCGCCAGCAGCCGACCTCCCGGAGATACGCAGTATTTT. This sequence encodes CASSRPPGDTQYF.

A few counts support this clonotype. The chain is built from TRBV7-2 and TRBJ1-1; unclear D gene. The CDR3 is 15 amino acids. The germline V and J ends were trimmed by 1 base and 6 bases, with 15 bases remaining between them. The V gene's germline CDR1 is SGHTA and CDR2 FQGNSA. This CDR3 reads CASSLVATRLPEAFF. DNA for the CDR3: TGTGCCAGCAGCTTAGTTGCGACTCGGTTACCTGAAGCTTTCTTT.

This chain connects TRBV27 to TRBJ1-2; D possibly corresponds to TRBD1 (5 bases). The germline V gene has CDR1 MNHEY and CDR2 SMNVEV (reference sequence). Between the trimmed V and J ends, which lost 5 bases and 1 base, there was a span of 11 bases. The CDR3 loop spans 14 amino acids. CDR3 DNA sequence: TGTGCCAGCAGTGCGGGACGGCTTAACTATGGCTACACCTTC. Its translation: CASSAGRLNYGYTF.

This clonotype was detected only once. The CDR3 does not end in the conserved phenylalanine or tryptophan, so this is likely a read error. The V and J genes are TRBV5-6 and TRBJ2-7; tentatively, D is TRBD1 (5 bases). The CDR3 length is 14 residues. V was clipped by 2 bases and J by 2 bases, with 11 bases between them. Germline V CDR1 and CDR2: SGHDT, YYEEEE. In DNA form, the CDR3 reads TGTGCCAGCAGCTTTCTTGACAGACCCTACGAGCAGTACTCC. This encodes CASSFLDRPYEQYS.

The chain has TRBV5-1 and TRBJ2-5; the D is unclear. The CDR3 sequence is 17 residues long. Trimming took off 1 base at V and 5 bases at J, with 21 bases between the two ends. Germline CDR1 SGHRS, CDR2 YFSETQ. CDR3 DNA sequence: TGCGCCAGCAGCTTGCTGACCGTGCCGAGACCCTCGGAGACCCAGTACTTC. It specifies CASSLLTVPRPSETQYF.

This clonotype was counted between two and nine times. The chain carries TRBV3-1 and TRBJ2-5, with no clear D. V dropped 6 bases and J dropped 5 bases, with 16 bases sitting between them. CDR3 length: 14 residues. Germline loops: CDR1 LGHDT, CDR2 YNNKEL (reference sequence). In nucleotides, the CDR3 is TGTGCCAGCAGTCCCTTCGGATATTCTGAGACCCAGTACTTC. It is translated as CASSPFGYSETQYF.

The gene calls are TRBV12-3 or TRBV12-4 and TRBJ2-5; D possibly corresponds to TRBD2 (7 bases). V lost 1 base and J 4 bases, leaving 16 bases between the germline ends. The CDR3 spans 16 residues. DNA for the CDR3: TGTGCCAGCAGTTTAGTTTCCGGGGGGCTGGCAGAGACCCAGTACTTC. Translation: CASSLVSGGLAETQYF.

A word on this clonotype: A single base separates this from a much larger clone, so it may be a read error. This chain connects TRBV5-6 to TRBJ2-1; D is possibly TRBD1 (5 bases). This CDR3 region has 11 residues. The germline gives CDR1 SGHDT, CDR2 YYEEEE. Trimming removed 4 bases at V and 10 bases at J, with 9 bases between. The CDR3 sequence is CASSVNREQFF. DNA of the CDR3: TGTGCCAGCAGCGTAAACAGGGAGCAGTTCTTC.

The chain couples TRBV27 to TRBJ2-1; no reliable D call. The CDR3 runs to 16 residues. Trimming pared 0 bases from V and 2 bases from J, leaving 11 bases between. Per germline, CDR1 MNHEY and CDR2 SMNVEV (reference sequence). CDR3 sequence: CASSLSPGIAYNEQFF. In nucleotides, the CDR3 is TGTGCCAGCAGTTTATCGCCAGGCATTGCCTACAATGAGCAGTTCTTC.

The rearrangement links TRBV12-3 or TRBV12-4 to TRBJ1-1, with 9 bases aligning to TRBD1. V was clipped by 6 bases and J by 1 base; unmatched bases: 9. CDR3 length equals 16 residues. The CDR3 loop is CASRWGQGRSNTEAFF. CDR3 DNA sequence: TGTGCCAGCAGGTGGGGACAGGGTAGGTCGAACACTGAAGCTTTCTTT.

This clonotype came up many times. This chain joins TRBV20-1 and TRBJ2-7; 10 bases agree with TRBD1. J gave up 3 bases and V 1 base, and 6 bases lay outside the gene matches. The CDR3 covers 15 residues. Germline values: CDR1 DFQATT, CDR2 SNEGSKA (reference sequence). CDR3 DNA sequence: TGCAGTGCTAGAGCACGGACAGGGGGTTTCTACGAGCAGTACTTC. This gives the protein CSARARTGGFYEQYF.

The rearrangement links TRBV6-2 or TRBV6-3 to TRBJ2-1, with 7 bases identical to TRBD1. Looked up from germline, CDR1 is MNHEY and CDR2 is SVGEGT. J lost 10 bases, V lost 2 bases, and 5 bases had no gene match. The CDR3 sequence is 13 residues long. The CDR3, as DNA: TGTGCCAGCAGTTACGGGACAGCAAGGGAGCAGTTCTTC. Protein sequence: CASSYGTAREQFF.